This T cell receptor beta chain was retrieved from a study of shared clonotypes between healthy human individuals. General observations from the study: Larger estimated richness was generally recorded for naive subsets relative to memory subsets. With few donors, the genetic and exposure-history diversity represented was limited.

Some clones are missing from TCRdb's copy, which holds only in-frame ones; the method was immunoSEQ multiplex PCR. The sample contains more than 2 million clones, around 95% of which appear only once. Both subsets, CD45RA+ naive and CD45RA-negative memory, were split from the CD4+ cells. The germline CDR1 and CDR2 sequences are MRHNA and SNTAGT. V lost 2 bases, J lost 4 bases, and 9 bases lay in between. The CDR3 extends over 14 amino acids. A note on this clone: The target antigen is unknown.

This receptor was obtained from a man aged 18 to 29 in good health. This sequence joins TRBV6-4 and TRBJ1-5; D is perhaps TRBD1 (6 bases). Material for sequencing was naive CD4+ T cells sorted from blood. Subset of the sample: CD45RA+ positively selected. Written as DNA, the CDR3 is TGTGCCAGCAGTGACCTCCAGGGGAATCAGCCCCAGCATTTT. This encodes CASSDLQGNQPQHF.